A single sample is the source of the 31 T cell receptor beta chains below, sequenced in a study of glioma-infiltrating T cells after dendritic cell vaccination. Assay: immunoSEQ multiplex PCR; the TCRdb copy retains only in-frame clones and omits some. The repertoire holds just over 95,000 clones, about 80% seen once, with approximately 6% in the top ten. The sequencing used blood, collected before dendritic cell vaccination. The receptors derive from a human donor with glioblastoma.

This clone appeared a single time. The chain links TRBV5-1 to TRBJ2-1; 8 bases map to TRBD2. The CDR3 loop spans 17 amino acids. Germline CDR1 reads SGHRS; CDR2 reads YFSETQ. The V and J ends lost 4 bases and 10 bases, in that order; junction bases with no gene match: 19. Written as DNA, the CDR3 is TGCGCCAGCAGCCCGGACGGGGGGGGGTTGAACGTTTTGGAGCAGTTCTTC. Protein sequence: CASSPDGGGLNVLEQFF.

The chain carries TRBV2 and TRBJ2-2; TRBD1 matches at 10 bases. The trim removed 4 bases at V and 6 bases at J, leaving 5 bases unmatched. The CDR3 covers 15 residues. Germline V gene sequence: CDR1 SNHLY, CDR2 FYNNEI. CDR3: CASSVTGQGSGELFF. The CDR3 DNA follows: TGTGCCAGCAGTGTGACGGGACAGGGGTCCGGGGAGCTGTTTTTT.

The chain carries TRBV27 and TRBJ2-3; tentative D call: TRBD2 (6 bases). The CDR3 covers 15 residues. Germline CDR1 is MNHEY and CDR2 is SMNVEV (reference sequence). V gave up 8 bases and J gave up 0 bases, with 15 bases separating them. The CDR3 is CASQRAETSTDTQYF. The CDR3 DNA reads TGTGCCAGCCAGCGGGCGGAGACTAGCACAGATACGCAGTATTTT.

The chain couples TRBV9 to TRBJ2-1; D is undetermined. V lost 3 bases and J 2 bases, leaving 12 bases between the germline ends. This CDR3 region has 15 residues. Germline V gene sequence: CDR1 SGDLS, CDR2 YYNGEE. The CDR3 loop is CASSAQRSAYNEQFF. DNA for the CDR3: TGTGCCAGCAGCGCCCAGAGAAGCGCCTACAATGAGCAGTTCTTC.

This clone came up once. The rearrangement joins TRBV5-6 to TRBJ2-3; D is ambiguous. CDR3 length: 14 residues. CDR1 SGHDT and CDR2 YYEEEE come from the germline V gene. The V gene lost 0 bases and the J gene lost 1 base, with 6 bases spanning the gap. The CDR3 DNA follows: TGTGCCAGCAGCTTGGTATCCCGCACAGATACGCAGTATTTT. Translation: CASSLVSRTDTQYF. The entire variable domain, with the rest obtained from reference TRBV5-6 and TRBJ2-3, is as follows: DAGVTQSPTHLIKTRGQQVTLRCSPKSGHDTVSWYQQALGQGPQFIFQYYEEEERQRGNFPDRFSGHQFPNYSSELNVNALLLGDSALYLCASSLVSRTDTQYFGPGTRLTVL.

The rearrangement uses TRBV7-9 and TRBJ2-2; 10 nucleotides align to TRBD2. CDR1 SEHNR and CDR2 FQNEAQ come from the germline V gene (reference sequence). Trimming at V came to 5 bases and at J to 7 bases, leaving 4 bases not matched to a gene. The CDR3 spans 14 residues. The CDR3 loop reads CASSESGRGGELFF. The CDR3 nucleotides read TGTGCCAGCAGCGAAAGCGGGAGGGGCGGGGAGCTGTTTTTT.

Concerning this clone itself: The junction departs from the called germline gene at one end, perhaps through a read error. The V gene is TRBV7-7, the J gene TRBJ1-3; D perhaps matches TRBD1 (6 bases). Germline V CDR1 and CDR2: SSHAT, FNYEAQ (reference sequence). This CDR3 region has 16 residues. CDR3 sequence reads: CASSLAGALSGNTIYF. CDR3 nucleotide sequence: TGTGCTAGCAGCTTAGCAGGGGCTCTATCTGGAAACACCATATATTTT.

The chain has TRBV5-1 and TRBJ2-1, with D perhaps TRBD1 (5 bases). The V and J ends lost 2 bases and 4 bases respectively, with 13 bases between them. This CDR3 comprises 15 residues. Germline-derived CDR1 and CDR2 are SGHRS and YFSETQ. The CDR3 loop reads CASSLVGAQYNEQFF. In DNA, the CDR3 is TGCGCCAGCAGCTTAGTAGGGGCTCAGTACAATGAGCAGTTCTTC.

This chain uses TRBV4-2 with TRBJ2-3; 8 nucleotides align to TRBD2. V shed 1 base, J shed 0 bases, and the junction held 3 bases outside the gene matches. Germline V gene data show CDR1 as LGHNA and CDR2 as YNFKEQ. This CDR3 contains 16 residues. CDR3 residues: CASSQGASGSTDTQYF. The CDR3 nucleotides are TGTGCCAGCAGCCAAGGGGCTAGCGGGAGCACAGATACGCAGTATTTT.

This clone was seen a few times. This is likely a read error, given that the CDR3 carries no conserved phenylalanine or tryptophan at its end. The rearrangement joins TRBV9 to TRBJ1-5; D call uncertain. The CDR3 contains 14 residues. Deletions cut 0 bases from V and 10 bases from J, with 14 bases between. The V gene's germline CDR1 is SGDLS and CDR2 YYNGEE. CDR3 sequence (DNA): TGTGCCAGCAGCGTAGAAGCGGGTTTACTCCCCCAGCATTCT. As protein: CASSVEAGLLPQHS.

V and J are TRBV4-2 and TRBJ1-2, with TRBD1 identical over 7 bases. In germline, CDR1 is LGHNA, CDR2 YNFKEQ. After removal of 5 bases from V and 2 bases from J, the junction contained 8 bases not matched to a gene. The CDR3 is 15 amino acids. The CDR3, as DNA: TGTGCCAGCAGCTTTGCACCGACAGGGAACTATGGCTACACCTTC. Its protein product is CASSFAPTGNYGYTF.

The chain couples TRBV6-5 to TRBJ1-4; possible D gene TRBD1, 5 bases. Between the trimmed V and J ends, which lost 0 bases and 8 bases, there was a span of 13 bases. Germline loops: CDR1 MNHEY, CDR2 SVGAGI. The CDR3 has 15 amino acids. The CDR3 DNA is TGTGCCAGCAGTTACTCCTGGCAGGGTCGGGAAAAACTGTTTTTT. The encoded protein is CASSYSWQGREKLFF.

Only a few counts were recorded for this clone. The CDR3 spells CASSVLQGGTDTQYF. In DNA, the CDR3 is TGTGCCAGCAGTGTTTTGCAGGGGGGCACAGATACGCAGTATTTT. The chain is built from TRBV6-1 and TRBJ2-3; the match to TRBD1 covers 7 bases. The CDR3 totals 15 residues. V lost 4 bases, J lost 1 base, and 5 bases stayed unmatched. Germline V gene lookup returns CDR1 MNHNS and CDR2 SASEGT.

This clone showed up just once. The chain links TRBV2 to TRBJ1-1; D is unresolved. Per the germline V gene, CDR1 is SNHLY and CDR2 is FYNNEI. The CDR3 runs 14 residues. With 7 bases removed from V and 5 bases from J, the gap between germline ends came to 17 bases. The CDR3 protein is CASKEAGKRTEAFF. Written as DNA, the CDR3 is TGTGCCAGCAAAGAGGCGGGTAAGAGGACTGAAGCTTTCTTT.

The chain uses TRBV6-1 and TRBJ1-6; D is uncertain. Germline CDR1 MNHNS, CDR2 SASEGT. The CDR3 consists of 15 residues. The V end was cut by 1 base, the J end by 3 bases, with 7 bases between. CDR3 sequence (DNA): TGTGCCAGCAGTGAAGGAGAAGACTATAATTCACCCCTCCACTTT. Its translation: CASSEGEDYNSPLHF.

The J gene is TRBJ2-1, the V gene TRBV27; D not certain. Per the germline V gene, CDR1 is MNHEY and CDR2 is SMNVEV (reference sequence). This CDR3 is 14 amino acids long. Trimming removed 5 bases at V and 9 bases at J, with 17 bases between. The CDR3 here is CASSPYSERGEQFF. The DNA of the CDR3 is TGTGCCAGCAGTCCCTATTCAGAAAGAGGTGAGCAGTTCTTC.

The gene calls are TRBV2 and TRBJ2-7, with TRBD1 as a possible D gene (7 bases). CDR3 length: 15 residues. Deletions cut 10 bases from V and 2 bases from J, with 21 bases between. Germline V gene lookup returns CDR1 SNHLY and CDR2 FYNNEI. Written as DNA, the CDR3 is TGTGCCACGGCAGGGGGGTCAGTAAGTGCCTACGAGCAGTACTTC. Translation gives CATAGGSVSAYEQYF.

The chain uses TRBV18 and TRBJ1-5; possible D gene TRBD1, 5 bases. The V gene's germline CDR1 is KGHSH and CDR2 LQKENI. With 3 bases removed from V and 4 bases from J, the gap between germline ends came to 13 bases. The CDR3 is 15 amino acids. The CDR3 DNA reads TGTGCCAGCTCACCCCCGGGCAGGGTGAATCAGCCCCAGCATTTT. This codes for CASSPPGRVNQPQHF.

This clone was seen a single time. The genes are TRBV6-5 and TRBJ1-1; TRBD1 matches at 7 bases. This CDR3 is 13 amino acids long. Losses at the gene ends were 7 bases for V and 1 base for J; bases not matched to a gene: 3. Germline V gives CDR1 MNHEY, CDR2 SVGAGI. CDR3 in amino acids: CASKRTGNTEAFF. For the CDR3, the DNA is TGTGCCAGCAAAAGGACAGGGAACACTGAAGCTTTCTTT.

This clone was picked up a small number of times. The chain combines TRBV30 with TRBJ1-3, with D uncertain. The V end was cut by 4 bases, the J end by 0 bases, with 4 bases between. The V gene's germline CDR1 is GTSNPN and CDR2 SVGIG (reference sequence). CDR3 length: 12 amino acids. The CDR3 reads CAWTPSGNTIYF. CDR3 nucleotide sequence: TGTGCCTGGACTCCCTCTGGAAACACCATATATTTT.

The chain uses TRBV15 and TRBJ1-5; 9 bases map to TRBD1. Trimming removed 4 bases from V and 7 bases from J; junction bases left unmatched: 14. The CDR3 loop spans 17 amino acids. CDR1 and CDR2 from the germline V gene are LNHNV and YYDKDF (reference sequence). The CDR3, as DNA: TGTGCCACCAGCAACCTACCGGGACAGGGAATAGGGCAGCCCCAGCATTTT. Residues: CATSNLPGQGIGQPQHF. The full variable domain, rest sourced from reference TRBV15 and TRBJ1-5, is DAMVIQNPRYQVTQFGKPVTLSCSQTLNHNVMYWYQQKSSQAPKLLFHYYDKDFNNEADTPDNFQSRRPNTSFCFLDIRSPGLGDTAMYLCATSNLPGQGIGQPQHFGDGTRLSIL.

This sequence joins TRBV28 and TRBJ2-2, with 9 bases fitting TRBD2. CDR1 is MDHEN, CDR2 SYDVKM, per germline. The CDR3 contains 17 residues. The V segment lost 6 bases and the J segment 5 bases; nucleotides outside the gene matches: 13. The CDR3 nucleotides are TGTGCCAGCAGCCTAGGGTCCCTAGCGGGACAAACCGGGGAGCTGTTTTTT. Its protein product is CASSLGSLAGQTGELFF.

This clone has just one count. This chain links TRBV5-4 with TRBJ2-1; TRBD1 agrees at 9 bases. The junction had 4 bases not matched to a gene; V was cut back by 4 bases and J by 8 bases. The length of the CDR3 is 13 residues. Germline V gives CDR1 SGHNT, CDR2 YYREEE (reference sequence). The chain's CDR3 is CASSGGDRDEQFF. CDR3 sequence (DNA): TGTGCCAGCAGCGGAGGGGACAGGGATGAGCAGTTCTTC.

The chain carries TRBV5-3 and TRBJ2-1, with D unresolved. TRBV5-3 falls under the ORF class, with uncertain function. V was clipped by 0 bases and J by 0 bases, with 13 bases between them. CDR3 length: 17 residues. The CDR3: CARSLGRPRSSYNEQFF. The CDR3 nucleotides read TGTGCCAGAAGCTTGGGACGTCCGCGGAGCTCCTACAATGAGCAGTTCTTC.

The gene calls are TRBV5-6 and TRBJ1-5, with no clear D. The length of the CDR3 is 14 residues. V lost 3 bases and J lost 8, with 15 bases in between. Germline-derived CDR1 and CDR2 are SGHDT and YYEEEE. DNA of the CDR3: TGTGCCAGCAGCTCCGGGATACCTGGGGAGCCCCAGCATTTT. Translation: CASSSGIPGEPQHF.

The CDR3 region has the DNA TGCGCCAGCAACCAACTAGCGGGAGAAGAGACCCAGTACTTC. Its translation: CASNQLAGEETQYF. The chain recombines TRBV5-1 with TRBJ2-5; 11 bases are shared with TRBD2. The germline CDR1 and CDR2 sequences are SGHRS and YFSETQ. CDR3 length: 14 residues. With V trimmed by 6 bases and J by 3 bases, 4 bases remained unmatched.

The chain recombines TRBV28 with TRBJ2-5, with a possible D match to TRBD1 (6 bases). The CDR3 has 13 residues. Trimming shortened V by 3 bases and J by 5 bases, and 10 bases separated the two germline ends. The V gene's germline CDR1 is MDHEN and CDR2 SYDVKM. The CDR3, as DNA: TGTGCCAGCAGTTTGGGGGCTTGGGAGACCCAGTACTTC. The encoded protein is CASSLGAWETQYF.

V usage is TRBV9 and J usage is TRBJ2-7; TRBD2 matches at 9 bases. V dropped 0 bases and J dropped 5; count of bases not matched to a gene: 6. Germline V gene lookup returns CDR1 SGDLS and CDR2 YYNGEE. CDR3 length: 15 residues. CDR3 coding DNA: TGTGCCAGCAGCGTAGCAGTAGCGGGAGCCCACGAGCAGTACTTC. This encodes CASSVAVAGAHEQYF.

This chain connects TRBV7-6 to TRBJ1-2; D is unresolved. The V and J ends lost 0 bases and 3 bases respectively, with 20 bases between them. The CDR3 runs 18 residues. Germline assignment: CDR1 SGHVS and CDR2 FNYEAQ. The CDR3 DNA follows: TGTGCCAGCAGCTTAGCGCCCCCGAGGGCCTCCAGCCACTATGGCTACACCTTC. It translates to CASSLAPPRASSHYGYTF.

The V call is TRBV4-1, the J call TRBJ2-5; possibly TRBD1 for D (5 bases). Germline V gene sequence: CDR1 MGHRA, CDR2 YSYEKL. The CDR3 runs 16 residues. Between the trimmed V and J ends, which lost 1 base and 5 bases, there was a span of 17 bases. The CDR3 sequence: CASSQGVAGMGETQYF. CDR3 bases: TGCGCCAGCAGCCAAGGTGTGGCAGGGATGGGTGAGACCCAGTACTTC.

The J gene is TRBJ1-6, the V gene TRBV9; no definite D call. The length of the CDR3 is 14 residues. The V end lost 0 bases, the J end lost 5 bases, and 6 bases lay between the germline ends. Germline lookup yields CDR1 SGDLS and CDR2 YYNGEE. The CDR3 loop reads CASSVVPDNSPLHF. DNA of the CDR3: TGTGCCAGCAGCGTAGTCCCAGATAATTCACCCCTCCACTTT.